These 30 T cell receptor beta chains came from one sample sequenced in a study of T cells in Graves' hyperthyroidism and ophthalmopathy. RNA transcripts served as the template for amplifying TCR beta CDR3 regions. The HTBI primer set served for first-round RT-PCR of the TCR CDR3. TCRdb called the multiplex PCR reads again in MiXCR, with one record for every CDR3 protein. The sample includes around 250,000 distinct CDR3 sequences, 15% to 20% of them seen just once. Sequencing input: blood. The receptor set was obtained from a woman in her late teens or twenties with Graves' ophthalmopathy.

This clonotype has only one observation. A much larger clone lies one base from this, so it may be a read error. The gene calls are TRBV28 and TRBJ1-2; 9 nucleotides line up with TRBD1. The CDR3 consists of 16 residues. Per the germline V gene, CDR1 is MDHEN and CDR2 is SYDVKM. The CDR3, as DNA: TGTGCCACCTTACTTCCGGGACAGGGTATTAGGTATGGCTACGCCTTC. It encodes CATLLPGQGIRYGYAF.

In its sample, this clonotype was seen many times. The chain links TRBV28 to TRBJ1-5; D gene uncertain. Trimming pared 4 bases from V and 11 bases from J, leaving 18 bases between. This CDR3 is built from 14 residues. The germline gives CDR1 MDHEN, CDR2 SYDVKM. CDR3 region: CASSSRGRPQSQHF. The CDR3 nucleotides are TGTGCCAGCAGTTCGCGGGGTCGTCCGCAGTCCCAGCATTTT.

The rearrangement links TRBV27 to TRBJ1-1, with a possible D match to TRBD1 (5 bases). The CDR3 spans 15 residues. CDR1 is MNHEY and CDR2 is SMNVEV in the germline V gene (reference sequence). V was cut by 8 bases and J by 5 bases, with 21 bases left in between. CDR3 loop: CASRWKWSGQTEAFF. Written as DNA, the CDR3 is TGTGCCAGCCGGTGGAAGTGGTCAGGACAAACTGAAGCTTTCTTT.

Only a few counts were recorded for this clonotype. The V gene is TRBV5-4, the J gene TRBJ2-1; a weak D match, TRBD2 (5 bases). The germline V gene encodes CDR1 SGHNT and CDR2 YYREEE (reference sequence). Deletions cut 2 bases from V and 7 bases from J, with 16 bases between. The CDR3 consists of 15 residues. The CDR3 spells CASSFKRLSWNEQFF. Written as DNA, the CDR3 is TGTGCCAGCAGCTTTAAGCGGCTATCCTGGAATGAGCAGTTCTTC.

This clonotype was counted ten times or more. This rearrangement joins TRBV29-1 to TRBJ2-7, with D unresolved. The CDR3 is 11 amino acids. V was shortened by 3 bases and J by 6 bases, with 9 bases between the two germline ends. Germline loops: CDR1 SQVTM, CDR2 ANQGSEA. CDR3 protein: CSVEFRFEQYF. The CDR3, as DNA: TGCAGCGTTGAGTTCCGGTTCGAGCAGTACTTC.

The V call is TRBV9, the J call TRBJ1-3; D is unclear. Trimming stripped 3 bases from V and 0 bases from J, with 7 bases between. Germline V lookup: CDR1 SGDLS, CDR2 YYNGEE. The CDR3 consists of 14 residues. The CDR3 DNA reads as TGTGCCAGCAGCGGCAGTCACTCTGGAAACACCATATATTTT. Protein: CASSGSHSGNTIYF.

This clonotype was detected many times. The V gene is TRBV5-1, the J gene TRBJ1-1, with 9 bases that match TRBD1. From germline, CDR1 is SGHRS and CDR2 YFSETQ. Losses at the gene ends were 0 bases for V and 0 bases for J; bases not matched to a gene: 9. The CDR3 loop spans 18 amino acids. CDR3: CASSLGITGGYMNTEAFF. In DNA, the CDR3 is TGCGCCAGCAGCTTGGGAATTACAGGGGGCTATATGAACACTGAAGCTTTCTTT.

The rearrangement joins TRBV12-5 to TRBJ1-5; 10 positions agree with TRBD1. J lost 7 bases, V lost 5 bases, and 11 bases had no gene match. This CDR3 region has 16 residues. Per germline, CDR1 LGHNT and CDR2 FRNRAP. CDR3 bases: TGTGCTAGTGGTCCCCGGACAGGGGGAAGTCGGCAGCCCCAGCATTTT. Translating gives CASGPRTGGSRQPQHF.

In its sample, this clonotype was seen many times. The J gene is TRBJ1-1, the V gene TRBV10-2; D is unresolved. The CDR3 loop spans 13 amino acids. Between the trimmed V and J ends, which lost 4 bases and 1 base, there was a span of 7 bases. CDR1 is WSHSY and CDR2 is SAAADI in the germline V gene. The CDR3 sequence is CASSVRENTEAFF. The CDR3 region has the DNA TGCGCCAGCAGTGTTCGGGAGAACACTGAAGCTTTCTTT.

This clonotype was detected once. This chain joins TRBV11-3 and TRBJ2-7; maybe TRBD1 (8 bases). Germline lookup yields CDR1 SGHNT and CDR2 YENEEA. Trimming removed 6 bases at V and 2 bases at J, with 14 bases between. The CDR3 has 14 residues. CDR3 coding DNA: TGTGCCAGCAGTCCACAGGGGGGGGCCTACGAGCAGTACTTC. Translation gives CASSPQGGAYEQYF.

This clonotype occurred many times. The chain has TRBV20-1 and TRBJ2-1; possible D gene TRBD2, 7 bases. CDR1 DFQATT and CDR2 SNEGSKA come from the germline V gene (reference sequence). The CDR3 loop spans 15 amino acids. The V end lost 6 bases, the J end lost 3 bases, and 18 bases lay between the germline ends. The CDR3 region is CSAPRGGRVYNEQFF. For the CDR3, the DNA is TGCAGTGCCCCACGCGGGGGCAGGGTCTACAATGAGCAGTTCTTC.

In this sample, this clonotype turned up many times. V gene TRBV7-2 combines with J gene TRBJ2-2; 8 bases fit TRBD1. The CDR3 covers 16 residues. V lost 7 bases and J lost 7; bases outside the gene matches: 14. The germline V gene has CDR1 SGHTA and CDR2 FQGNSA. CDR3 sequence: CASTLQGARSGGELFF. The DNA for the CDR3 is TGTGCCAGCACCCTGCAGGGGGCGCGATCGGGCGGGGAGCTGTTTTTT.

This clonotype was counted many times. V and J are TRBV11-2 and TRBJ2-2; the D gene is possibly TRBD1 (6 bases). This CDR3 contains 15 residues. V was pared by 5 bases and J by 5 bases, with 15 bases between. The germline gives CDR1 SGHAT, CDR2 FQNNGV. The CDR3 sequence is CASSLRDTRTGELFF. CDR3 DNA: TGTGCCAGCAGCCTTCGGGACACTAGAACCGGGGAGCTGTTTTTT.

There are many counts of this clonotype. V is TRBV6-1 and J is TRBJ1-2; 7 positions agree with TRBD1. The CDR3 is 18 amino acids. Looked up from germline, CDR1 is MNHNS and CDR2 is SASEGT. V dropped 3 bases and J dropped 4; count of bases not matched to a gene: 17. In DNA form, the CDR3 reads TGTGCCAGCAGTGACCCCGGAGGGGGCGCCTCGGGCTCCTATGGCTACACCTTC. Its protein is CASSDPGGGASGSYGYTF.

Many counts were recorded for this clonotype. The chain has TRBV2 and TRBJ2-3, with TRBD2 matching over 10 bases. This CDR3 spans 15 amino acids. Per germline, CDR1 SNHLY and CDR2 FYNNEI. The V gene end was trimmed by 4 bases and the J gene end by 5 bases; junction bases not matched to a gene: 6. The CDR3 region is CASSVASGGIDTQYF. CDR3 sequence (DNA): TGTGCCAGCAGTGTGGCTAGCGGGGGAATAGATACGCAGTATTTT.

The J gene is TRBJ2-1, the V gene TRBV11-2; 12 bases map to TRBD2. J was trimmed by 7 bases and V by 7 bases; bases with no gene match: 14. The germline gives CDR1 SGHAT, CDR2 FQNNGV. This CDR3 comprises 17 residues. The CDR3 DNA sequence: TGTGCCAGCAACCCAACGGTGAGGACTAGCGGGGTGAATGAGCAGTTCTTC. It specifies CASNPTVRTSGVNEQFF.

This clonotype was detected ten times or more. The chain carries TRBV3-2 and TRBJ2-7; TRBD1, as called in the table, went unchecked against the DNA. TRBV3-2 constitutes a pseudogene. This CDR3 comprises 14 residues. The chain's CDR3 is CASIIRVGEWEQYF. CDR3 DNA sequence: TGTGCCAGCATAATCCGGGTAGGAGAATGGGAGCAGTACTTC.

This clonotype was recorded at least ten times. This chain connects TRBV27 to TRBJ2-6; no definite D call. The CDR3 contains 15 residues. V was pared by 4 bases and J by 0 bases, with 7 bases between. From germline, CDR1 is MNHEY and CDR2 SMNVEV (reference sequence). CDR3 bases: TGTGCCAGCAGTTCAAGCCACTCTGGGGCCAACGTCCTGACTTTC. This encodes CASSSSHSGANVLTF.

Points on this clonotype: Being one base from a much bigger clone, this may be a read error. This chain uses TRBV20-1 with TRBJ2-1; 7 bases agree with TRBD2. The CDR3 is 16 residues long. CDR1 DFQATT and CDR2 SNEGSKA come from the germline V gene (reference sequence). As DNA, the CDR3 is TGCGGTGCGAGTGTAGTGGATGGGACTACCTATGATGAGCAGTTCTTC. Protein: CGASVVDGTTYDEQFF.

This clonotype was picked up many times. V is TRBV6-5 and J is TRBJ1-5; D possibly corresponds to TRBD1 (5 bases). This CDR3 is built from 14 residues. V gave up 4 bases and J gave up 4 bases, with 11 bases separating them. Germline CDR1 is MNHEY and CDR2 is SVGAGI. DNA for the CDR3: TGTGCCAGCAGTTCCTCGGACACTAATCAGCCCCAGCATTTT. Encoded protein: CASSSSDTNQPQHF.

On this clonotype itself: A clone one base away is much larger, so this may be a read error. The genes are TRBV4-1 and TRBJ2-7; D tentatively reads TRBD1 or TRBD2 (6 bases each). The CDR3 is 15 residues long. In germline, CDR1 is MGHRA, CDR2 YSYEKL. V lost 4 bases and J lost 5, with 18 bases in between. The CDR3 protein is CASSRGGLLINEQYF. CDR3 coding DNA: TGCGCCAGCAGCCGAGGGGGGTTGTTGATAAACGAGCAGTACTTC.

This clonotype was seen repeatedly, ten times or more. The chain employs TRBV29-1 and TRBJ1-2; 7 bases map to TRBD1. CDR1 is SQVTM, CDR2 ANQGSEA, per germline. Trimming took 7 bases from V and 5 from J; bases not matched to a gene: 7. The CDR3 has 12 residues. CDR3 residues: CSDRDSQYGYTF. The DNA for the CDR3 is TGCAGCGATCGGGACAGCCAATATGGCTACACCTTC.

This clonotype was seen a handful of times. A much larger clone differs by one base, so this may be a read error. The CDR3 DNA reads as TGTGCCAACACCCCCCCGGACAGGGGATCCGAGCAGTACTTC. The encoded protein is CANTPPDRGSEQYF. The V call is TRBV12-3 or TRBV12-4, the J call TRBJ2-7, with 9 bases lining up with TRBD1. The CDR3 spans 14 residues. After removal of 10 bases from V and 6 bases from J, the junction contained 13 bases not matched to a gene.

This chain connects TRBV7-9 to TRBJ1-4; 8 nucleotides agree with TRBD1. This CDR3 is 14 amino acids long. Germline CDR1 reads SEHNR; CDR2 reads FQNEAQ (reference sequence). V was clipped by 7 bases and J by 5 bases; unmatched bases: 6. CDR3 nucleotide sequence: TGTGCCAGCAACTCCCAGGGGGCGAATGAAAAACTGTTTTTT. It is translated as CASNSQGANEKLFF.

As for this clonotype: A much larger clone lies a single base off, so this may be a read error. V and J are TRBV5-4 and TRBJ2-1; TRBD1 is a possible D gene (6 bases). Germline V gene sequence: CDR1 SGHNT, CDR2 YYREEE (reference sequence). Trimming took off 5 bases at V and 10 bases at J, with 19 bases between the two ends. This CDR3 contains 14 residues. CDR3 sequence: CASRAGTSLHEQFF. Here the CDR3 DNA reads TGTGCCAGCAGGGCCGGGACAAGTCTCCACGAGCAGTTCTTC.

This clonotype has more than one count but fewer than ten. A junction end diverges from the germline sequence, so it may reflect a read error. V and J are TRBV29-1 and TRBJ1-2; D unresolved. Germline V CDR1 and CDR2: SQVTM, ANQGSEA. The CDR3 extends over 11 amino acids. CDR3 residues: CSVESYLTTSF. CDR3 coding DNA: TGCAGCGTTGAATCTTATCTAACGACTTCCTTC.

In this sample, this clonotype turned up many times. CDR3 coding DNA: TGTGCCAGCAGTTTCTTCGGCGGGAGCTCCTACGAGCAGTACTTC. This gives the protein CASSFFGGSSYEQYF. V usage is TRBV28 and J usage is TRBJ2-7, with TRBD2 matching 7 bases. The CDR3 is 15 amino acids. With 3 bases clipped from V and 0 bases from J, the junction kept 5 bases outside the gene matches. Germline-derived CDR1 and CDR2 are MDHEN and SYDVKM.

The chain combines TRBV6-1 with TRBJ1-5, with no clear D. The V gene's germline CDR1 is MNHNS and CDR2 SASEGT. The CDR3 extends over 16 amino acids. With 4 bases removed from V and 0 bases from J, the gap between germline ends came to 13 bases. The CDR3 nucleotides read TGTGCCAGCAGTGGACGGCTCAGCCTTAGCAATCAGCCCCAGCATTTT. Translation: CASSGRLSLSNQPQHF.

This clonotype came up many times. V is TRBV6-2 or TRBV6-3 and J is TRBJ2-3; D gene unclear. V gave up 3 bases and J gave up 5 bases, with 6 bases separating them. This CDR3 contains 12 residues. Germline loops: CDR1 MNHEY, CDR2 SVGEGT. CDR3 nucleotides: TGTGCCAGCAGTTATAAAGGAGATACGCAGTATTTT. Translating it yields CASSYKGDTQYF.

There are many counts of this clonotype. The chain carries TRBV20-1 and TRBJ2-3; 7 nucleotides line up with TRBD2. V trimming: 4 bases; J trimming: 2 bases; junction bases outside the gene matches: 9. CDR3 length equals 15 residues. Germline V gene data show CDR1 as DFQATT and CDR2 as SNEGSKA (reference sequence). CDR3 nucleotide sequence: TGCAGTGCTATGGAGGCTAGCGGTAACACAGATACGCAGTATTTT. This encodes CSAMEASGNTDTQYF.